The clone carrying this T cell receptor beta chain was picked up many times. Its matching antigen is unknown. Germline loops: CDR1 SEHNR, CDR2 FQNEAQ (reference sequence). The CDR3 contains 13 residues. V gave up 5 bases and J gave up 5 bases, with 13 bases separating them. This sample was taken from a study of T cells in Graves' hyperthyroidism and ophthalmopathy. Amplification yielded TCR beta CDR3 regions, with RNA transcripts as the source. Primed by the HTBI set, a first-round RT-PCR was run on the TCR CDR3. TCRdb itself ran the multiplex PCR reads through MiXCR, one entry per CDR3 protein. The table has around 600,000 distinct CDR3 sequences, about 15% seen once. Whole-study results and caveats: Researchers report that a 13 V-J model separated ophthalmopathy from stable hyperthyroidism.

This rearrangement joins TRBV7-9 to TRBJ2-7; D is undetermined. The TCR was taken from a woman under 40 with Graves' hyperthyroidism. The sequencing input was blood. Here the CDR3 reads CASSVLTPDEQYF. The CDR3 bases are TGTGCCAGCAGCGTTCTTACGCCCGACGAGCAGTACTTC. The whole variable domain, remainder taken from reference TRBV7-9 and TRBJ2-7, is DTGVSQNPRHKITKRGQNVTFRCDPISEHNRLYWYRQTLGQGPEFLTYFQNEAQLEKSRLLSDRFSAERPKGSFSTLEIQRTEQGDSAMYLCASSVLTPDEQYFGPGTRLTVT.